This TCR beta chain derives from a study of cytomegalovirus exposure and HLA in healthy donors. Vbeta (60) and Jbeta (13) primers were used in the PCR. The assay was immunoSEQ multiplex PCR, and TCRdb's table has in-frame clones only and misses some. The sample consists of some 150,000 clones, roughly four fifths of them appearing once. In germline, CDR1 is MNHNY, CDR2 SVGAGI (reference sequence). The V and J ends lost 5 bases and 6 bases respectively, with 17 bases between them. The CDR3 is made up of 15 amino acids. The source material was PBMCs. The sequence was obtained from a man aged 50-59 years in good health and CMV-seropositive. The J gene is TRBJ1-5, the V gene TRBV6-6; tentatively, D is TRBD1 (5 bases). CDR3 coding DNA: TGTGCCAGCAGTGGATCGAGTGGGGGGGGTCAGCCCCAGCATTTT. This sequence encodes CASSGSSGGGQPQHF.